The rows below give T cell receptor beta chains drawn from one sample of a study of identical twins. TCRdb passed the 5' RACE reads through MiXCR, listing each CDR3 protein once. Of 1.5 million to 2 million distinct CDR3 sequences in the sample, about 32% were seen once. Sequencing input: cord blood. The source of these receptors is a newborn girl in good health. The CDR3 runs from the conserved cysteine through the conserved F or W. A D gene is named only where the DNA matches it firmly. Some rows mark clone size as missing; the rest say once, few, many or name a class of expanded clone.

j_gene: TRBJ2-2; v_gene: TRBV10-3; abundance: NA; d_gene: NA; CDR3nt: TGTGCCATCAACCCGACAGGCCGAGGCACCGGGGAGCTGTTTTTT; CDR3aa: CAINPTGRGTGELFF
j_gene: TRBJ1-1; v_gene: TRBV20-1; abundance: NA; d_gene: TRBD1; CDR3nt: TGCAGTGCTGCGGACAGGGGGGGGACTGAAGCTTTCTTT; CDR3aa: CSAADRGGTEAFF
j_gene: TRBJ2-1; v_gene: TRBV10-3; abundance: few; d_gene: NA; CDR3nt: TGTGCCATCAGTGAGTCGATCTTCTCCGGGCGGAATGAGCAGTTCTTC; CDR3aa: CAISESIFSGRNEQFF
j_gene: TRBJ2-1; v_gene: TRBV5-1; abundance: NA; d_gene: NA; CDR3nt: TGCGCCAGCGCGACCACGGGACCCCGCTACAATGAGCAGTTCTTC; CDR3aa: CASATTGPRYNEQFF
j_gene: TRBJ2-7; v_gene: TRBV29-1; abundance: many; d_gene: TRBD1; CDR3nt: TGCAGCGTGGCCTTACCCGGGACAGGGAAAATCGAGCAGTACTTC; CDR3aa: CSVALPGTGKIEQYF
j_gene: TRBJ1-4; v_gene: TRBV27; abundance: few; d_gene: TRBD1; CDR3nt: TGTGCCAGCACTCACAGGGGAACAGGTGTGGAAAAACTGTTTTTT; CDR3aa: CASTHRGTGVEKLFF
j_gene: TRBJ2-1; v_gene: TRBV5-1; abundance: few; d_gene: NA; CDR3nt: TGCGCCAGCAGCCCTCGGAGTGGGAGGAATGAGCAGTTCTTC; CDR3aa: CASSPRSGRNEQFF
j_gene: TRBJ2-3; v_gene: TRBV4-1; abundance: NA; d_gene: TRBD2; CDR3nt: TGCGCCAGCAGCCAAGACATCCCCCTAGCGGGGGCACAGGCACGGCAGTATTTT; CDR3aa: CASSQDIPLAGAQARQYF
j_gene: TRBJ2-7; v_gene: TRBV25-1; abundance: few; d_gene: NA; CDR3nt: TGTGCCAGCAGTGACCGCGCTAGGAGTCAGGGGACCTACGAGCAGTACTTC; CDR3aa: CASSDRARSQGTYEQYF
j_gene: TRBJ2-7; v_gene: TRBV20-1; abundance: few; d_gene: TRBD1; CDR3nt: TGCAGTGGACAGGGGGGCTACGAGCAGTACTTC; CDR3aa: CSGQGGYEQYF
j_gene: TRBJ1-2; v_gene: TRBV24-1; abundance: NA; d_gene: TRBD1; CDR3nt: TGTGCCACCAGTGCGAGAGACAGGGACTATGGCTACACCTTC; CDR3aa: CATSARDRDYGYTF
j_gene: TRBJ2-3; v_gene: TRBV4-2; abundance: NA; d_gene: TRBD2; CDR3nt: TGTGCCAGCAGCCAAGATCGGCTTTTGGGAGGGAGGGATACGCAGTATTTT; CDR3aa: CASSQDRLLGGRDTQYF
j_gene: TRBJ1-2; v_gene: TRBV2; abundance: NA; d_gene: NA; CDR3nt: TGTGCCAGCAGCGAGGGACACCTCTTTTATGGCTACACCTTC; CDR3aa: CASSEGHLFYGYTF
j_gene: TRBJ1-2; v_gene: TRBV20-1; abundance: few; d_gene: NA; CDR3nt: TGCAGTGCTAGAGAGGGGGGAGGTCGGTATGGCTACACCTTC; CDR3aa: CSAREGGGRYGYTF
j_gene: TRBJ1-5; v_gene: TRBV27; abundance: few; d_gene: NA; CDR3nt: TGTGCCAGCAGTTCGCGGGCTAGCCAGGGCGGCAATCAGCCCCAGCATTTT; CDR3aa: CASSSRASQGGNQPQHF
j_gene: TRBJ2-7; v_gene: TRBV6-2/TRBV6-3; abundance: NA; d_gene: TRBD1; CDR3nt: TGTGCCAGCAGTTACGGACAGGGGCCTCACTACGAGCAGTACTTC; CDR3aa: CASSYGQGPHYEQYF
j_gene: TRBJ2-1; v_gene: TRBV29-1; abundance: NA; d_gene: TRBD2; CDR3nt: TGCAGCGTTGAAATTATTCGGGGATGGGGCGGGAGAGGGAGGAATGAGCAGTTCTTC; CDR3aa: CSVEIIRGWGGRGRNEQFF
j_gene: TRBJ2-2; v_gene: TRBV20-1; abundance: NA; d_gene: NA; CDR3nt: TGCAGTGCTAGAGATCCCCAGAGGAAGAACACCGGGGAGCTGTTTTTT; CDR3aa: CSARDPQRKNTGELFF
j_gene: TRBJ1-2; v_gene: TRBV13; abundance: few; d_gene: TRBD1; CDR3nt: TGTGCCAGCAGCGGCAGGGACAGGGACGGCTACACCTTC; CDR3aa: CASSGRDRDGYTF
j_gene: TRBJ2-7; v_gene: TRBV3-1; abundance: NA; d_gene: NA; CDR3nt: TGTGCCAGCAGCCAAGCTCCCTTGGGGGGTTACGAGCAGTACTTC; CDR3aa: CASSQAPLGGYEQYF
j_gene: TRBJ2-7; v_gene: TRBV15; abundance: NA; d_gene: TRBD2; CDR3nt: TGTGCCACCAGCAGGCCGCGGCGGACTAGCGGCTCCTACGAGCAGTACTTC; CDR3aa: CATSRPRRTSGSYEQYF
j_gene: TRBJ1-1; v_gene: TRBV19; abundance: NA; d_gene: NA; CDR3nt: TGTGCCAGTACCCACTATGGGAGGGCTTTCTTT; CDR3aa: CASTHYGRAFF
j_gene: TRBJ2-2; v_gene: TRBV20-1; abundance: NA; d_gene: TRBD2; CDR3nt: TGCAGTGCTAGAGATCAGTCTAGCGGGCAACTTTCGAACACCGGGGAGCTGTTTTTT; CDR3aa: CSARDQSSGQLSNTGELFF
j_gene: TRBJ2-3; v_gene: TRBV5-1; abundance: many; d_gene: NA; CDR3nt: TGTGCCAGCAGTTTAGGGTTACTCACAGATACGCAGTATTTT; CDR3aa: CASSLGLLTDTQYF
j_gene: TRBJ2-5; v_gene: TRBV30; abundance: NA; d_gene: NA; CDR3nt: TGTGCCTGGAGCAGGACGCGACGGGAGACCCAGTACTTC; CDR3aa: CAWSRTRRETQYF
j_gene: TRBJ2-7; v_gene: TRBV6-2/TRBV6-3; abundance: few; d_gene: TRBD2; CDR3nt: TGTGCCAGCGCGGGAGCAGCCTACGAGCAGTACTTC; CDR3aa: CASAGAAYEQYF
j_gene: TRBJ2-7; v_gene: TRBV4-1; abundance: NA; d_gene: NA; CDR3nt: TGCGCCAGCAGCCATGAATCAACAGATTACAATGAGCAGTACTTC; CDR3aa: CASSHESTDYNEQYF
j_gene: TRBJ2-5; v_gene: TRBV11-2; abundance: once; d_gene: NA; CDR3nt: TGTGCCAGCAGTCTCGGGACAACCCTTACCCAAGAGACCCAGTACTTC; CDR3aa: CASSLGTTLTQETQYF
j_gene: TRBJ1-2; v_gene: TRBV10-3; abundance: few; d_gene: NA; CDR3nt: TGTGCCATCAGTGCGGGGGGCGGAGGCTACACCTTC; CDR3aa: CAISAGGGGYTF
j_gene: TRBJ2-7; v_gene: TRBV5-1; abundance: many; d_gene: NA; CDR3nt: TGCGCCAGCAGCTTTCGGCTGGAGGGCTACGAGCAGTACTTC; CDR3aa: CASSFRLEGYEQYF
j_gene: TRBJ2-3; v_gene: TRBV10-1; abundance: once; d_gene: TRBD2; CDR3nt: TGCGCCAGCGGTGATAGCGGGGGTCTAAGGGGAGATACGCAGTATTTT; CDR3aa: CASGDSGGLRGDTQYF
j_gene: TRBJ2-2; v_gene: TRBV28; abundance: NA; d_gene: NA; CDR3nt: TGTGCCAGCAGTTTTCCCACAGGGTACAACACCGGGGAGCTGTTTTTT; CDR3aa: CASSFPTGYNTGELFF
j_gene: TRBJ1-1; v_gene: TRBV28; abundance: few; d_gene: NA; CDR3nt: TGTGCCAGCAGTTTAAACAAGGATCTAGGGAACACTGAAGCTTTCTTT; CDR3aa: CASSLNKDLGNTEAFF
j_gene: TRBJ2-5; v_gene: TRBV9; abundance: NA; d_gene: NA; CDR3nt: TGTGCCAGCAGGGAGAAAGGAGGAGAGACCCAGTACTTC; CDR3aa: CASREKGGETQYF
j_gene: TRBJ2-3; v_gene: TRBV6-5; abundance: many; d_gene: NA; CDR3nt: TGTGCCAGCAGTTACAGGGGTGGCACAGATACGCAGTATTTT; CDR3aa: CASSYRGGTDTQYF
j_gene: TRBJ2-2; v_gene: TRBV29-1; abundance: NA; d_gene: NA; CDR3nt: TGCAGCGTTGAAGATCGGGCTTCGAGGACCGGGGAGCTGTTTTTT; CDR3aa: CSVEDRASRTGELFF
j_gene: TRBJ2-3; v_gene: TRBV6-1; abundance: few; d_gene: NA; CDR3nt: TGTGCCAGCAGTGACCGCCCGACTAGGAGCACAGATACGCAGTATTTT; CDR3aa: CASSDRPTRSTDTQYF
j_gene: TRBJ2-1; v_gene: TRBV27; abundance: NA; d_gene: TRBD2; CDR3nt: TGTGCCAGCCCTAGCGGACCCCTCTACAATGAGCAGTTCTTC; CDR3aa: CASPSGPLYNEQFF
j_gene: TRBJ2-4; v_gene: TRBV20-1; abundance: NA; d_gene: NA; CDR3nt: NA; CDR3aa: CSAREWASGSPRAYF
j_gene: TRBJ2-3; v_gene: TRBV27; abundance: NA; d_gene: NA; CDR3nt: TGTGCCAGCCGCCCCCACGAGGCATACACAGATACGCAGTATTTT; CDR3aa: CASRPHEAYTDTQYF
j_gene: TRBJ1-6; v_gene: TRBV20-1; abundance: NA; d_gene: NA; CDR3nt: TGCAGTGCTAAACGGCTAAATTCACCCCTCCACTTT; CDR3aa: CSAKRLNSPLHF
j_gene: TRBJ1-1; v_gene: TRBV5-1; abundance: few; d_gene: NA; CDR3nt: TGCGCCAGCAGCTTGGCCAGGGAAAGGAACACTGAAGCTTTCTTT; CDR3aa: CASSLARERNTEAFF
j_gene: TRBJ1-1; v_gene: TRBV3-1; abundance: NA; d_gene: NA; CDR3nt: TGTGCCAGCAGGACTGCCTGGGACACTGAAGCTTTCTTT; CDR3aa: CASRTAWDTEAFF
j_gene: TRBJ2-1; v_gene: TRBV5-1; abundance: NA; d_gene: TRBD1; CDR3nt: TGCGCCAGCACCGGGACAGGAGCCTACAATGAGCAGTTCTTC; CDR3aa: CASTGTGAYNEQFF
j_gene: TRBJ2-6; v_gene: TRBV12-3/TRBV12-4; abundance: many; d_gene: NA; CDR3nt: TGTGCCAGCAGTTTACTAACTGGGGCCAACGTCCTGACTTTC; CDR3aa: CASSLLTGANVLTF
j_gene: TRBJ2-1; v_gene: TRBV9; abundance: NA; d_gene: NA; CDR3nt: TGTGCCAGCAGCGCCCGGGACCCCTATATCTACAATGAGCAGTTCTTC; CDR3aa: CASSARDPYIYNEQFF
j_gene: TRBJ1-6; v_gene: TRBV28; abundance: NA; d_gene: NA; CDR3nt: TGTGCCAGCACCCCGGACAGTGGCCTCCATTCACCCCTCCACTTT; CDR3aa: CASTPDSGLHSPLHF
j_gene: TRBJ2-1; v_gene: TRBV3-1; abundance: few; d_gene: TRBD2; CDR3nt: TGTGCCAGCAGCCAACGGACTAGCGGGGCCCCCGGCACCTACAATGAGCAGTTCTTC; CDR3aa: CASSQRTSGAPGTYNEQFF
j_gene: TRBJ1-2; v_gene: TRBV2; abundance: few; d_gene: NA; CDR3nt: TGTGCCAGCACCGAGGAGAGGAGCCACTATGGCTACACCTTC; CDR3aa: CASTEERSHYGYTF
j_gene: TRBJ2-7; v_gene: TRBV20-1; abundance: NA; d_gene: TRBD2; CDR3nt: TGCAGTGCTAAGGGACTAGCCGACTTCTACGAGCAGTACTTC; CDR3aa: CSAKGLADFYEQYF
j_gene: TRBJ2-7; v_gene: TRBV20-1; abundance: NA; d_gene: NA; CDR3nt: TGCAGTGCTCGGGGCCAGGGTACATACTACGAGCAGTACTTC; CDR3aa: CSARGQGTYYEQYF
j_gene: TRBJ1-2; v_gene: TRBV5-1; abundance: few; d_gene: TRBD1; CDR3nt: TGCGCCAGCAGCACTAACAGGGGGTCGGGCTATGGCTACACCTTC; CDR3aa: CASSTNRGSGYGYTF
j_gene: TRBJ2-1; v_gene: TRBV27; abundance: few; d_gene: NA; CDR3nt: NA; CDR3aa: CASSFASGTEFF
j_gene: TRBJ2-7; v_gene: TRBV20-1; abundance: few; d_gene: NA; CDR3nt: TGCAGTGCTAGAACGGCCTTTACAGGGAAGGGATACAATGAGCAGTACTTC; CDR3aa: CSARTAFTGKGYNEQYF
j_gene: TRBJ2-1; v_gene: TRBV5-1; abundance: NA; d_gene: TRBD1; CDR3nt: TGCGCCAGCAGCGTGGTGGGTACAGGGGCGTACAATGAGCAGTTCTTC; CDR3aa: CASSVVGTGAYNEQFF